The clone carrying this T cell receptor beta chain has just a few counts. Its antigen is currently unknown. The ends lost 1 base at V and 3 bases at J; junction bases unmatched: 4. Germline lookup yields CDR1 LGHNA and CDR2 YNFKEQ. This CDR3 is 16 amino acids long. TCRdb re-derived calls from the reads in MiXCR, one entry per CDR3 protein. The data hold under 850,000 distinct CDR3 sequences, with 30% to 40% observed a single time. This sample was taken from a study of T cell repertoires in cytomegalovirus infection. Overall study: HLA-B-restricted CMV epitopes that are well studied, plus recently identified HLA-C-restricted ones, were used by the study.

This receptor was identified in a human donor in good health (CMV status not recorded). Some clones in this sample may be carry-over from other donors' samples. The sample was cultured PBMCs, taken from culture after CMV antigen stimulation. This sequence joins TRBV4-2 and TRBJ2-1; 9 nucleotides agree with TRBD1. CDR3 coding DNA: TGTGCCAGCAGCCAAGCCGACAGGGGGGTCTACAATGAGCAGTTCTTC. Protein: CASSQADRGVYNEQFF.